The sample holds one count of the clone carrying this T cell receptor (beta chain). As yet, its antigen is unknown. Building of the TCR beta libraries involved iRepertoire HTBI primers and Arm-PCR of CDR3 regions. TCRdb fed the multiplex PCR reads into MiXCR, producing one record per CDR3 protein. In the table there are hundreds of thousands of distinct CDR3 sequences, 15% to 17% of which are singletons. The data derive from a study of regulatory T cells in long-lasting Graves disease. Background on the study: Newly diagnosed Graves' patients had taken antithyroid drugs under 3 months. General observations from the study: Comparison showed that persistent patients shared more public clonotypes (2,741) than new patients (966).

This sample's time point: newly diagnosed GD, antithyroid drugs for less than 3 months. Making the TCR library involved RNA that had been extracted from PBMCs. The sequence was collected from a female donor with Graves disease. The sample in question was peripheral blood mononuclear cells (PBMCs), obtained at new diagnosis, from a patient treated with antithyroid drugs.

The DNA of the CDR3 is TGTGCCAGCAGTGACAGGGGGAAATTGGGTGAGCAGTTCTTC. Translated: CASSDRGKLGEQFF. The chain is built from TRBV28 and TRBJ2-1; 9 bases are a match to TRBD1. Trimming cost V 5 bases and J 9 bases; bases outside gene matches: 8. The germline V gene encodes CDR1 MDHEN and CDR2 SYDVKM. The CDR3 consists of 14 residues.